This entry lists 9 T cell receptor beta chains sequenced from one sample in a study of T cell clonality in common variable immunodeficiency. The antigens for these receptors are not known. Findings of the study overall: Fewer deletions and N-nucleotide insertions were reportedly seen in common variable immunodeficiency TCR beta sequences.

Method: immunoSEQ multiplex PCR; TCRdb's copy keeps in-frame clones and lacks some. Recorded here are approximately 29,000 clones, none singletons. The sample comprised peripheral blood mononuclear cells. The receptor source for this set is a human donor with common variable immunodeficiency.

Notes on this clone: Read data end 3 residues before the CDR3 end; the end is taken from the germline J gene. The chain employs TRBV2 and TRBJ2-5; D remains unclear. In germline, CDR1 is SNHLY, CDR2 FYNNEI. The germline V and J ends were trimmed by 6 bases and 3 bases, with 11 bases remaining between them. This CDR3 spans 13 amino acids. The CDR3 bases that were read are TGTGCCAGCAGGATATATCAGGAAGAGACC. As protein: CASRIYQEET. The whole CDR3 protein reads CASRIYQEETQYF.

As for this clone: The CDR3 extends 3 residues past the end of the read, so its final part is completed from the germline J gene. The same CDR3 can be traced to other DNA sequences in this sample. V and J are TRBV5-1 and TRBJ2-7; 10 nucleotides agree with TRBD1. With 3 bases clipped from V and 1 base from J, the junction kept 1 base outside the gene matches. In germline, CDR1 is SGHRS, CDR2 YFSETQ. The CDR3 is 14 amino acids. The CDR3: CASSSGQGSYEQYF. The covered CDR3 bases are TGCGCCAGCAGCTCGGGACAGGGGTCCTACGAG. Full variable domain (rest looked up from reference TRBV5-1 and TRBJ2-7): KAGVTQTPRYLIKTRGQQVTLSCSPISGHRSVSWYQQTPGQGLQFLFEYFSETQRNKGNFPGRFSGRQFSNSRSEMNVSTLELGDSALYLCASSSGQGSYEQYFGPGTRLTVT.

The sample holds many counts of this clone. The covered CDR3 bases are TGCAGTGCCCCTTTTGTGGGGGGGAGGGGGGATACG. Encoded protein: CSAPFVGGRGDT. The whole CDR3 sequence is CSAPFVGGRGDTQYF. The V gene is TRBV20-1, the J gene TRBJ2-3, with TRBD2 as a possible D gene (7 bases). Coverage ceases 3 residues before the CDR3 finishes, and the germline J gene fills in the end. This CDR3 spans 15 amino acids. Germline V gene sequence: CDR1 DFQATT, CDR2 SNEGSKA (reference sequence). The V end was cut by 6 bases, the J end by 6 bases, with 22 bases between.

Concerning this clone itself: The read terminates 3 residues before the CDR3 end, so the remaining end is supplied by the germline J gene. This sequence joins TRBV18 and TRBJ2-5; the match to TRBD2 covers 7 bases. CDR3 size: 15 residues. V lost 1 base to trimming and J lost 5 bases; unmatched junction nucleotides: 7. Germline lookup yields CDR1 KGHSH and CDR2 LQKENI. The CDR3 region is CASSPRPGGEETQYF. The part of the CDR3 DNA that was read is TGTGCCAGCTCACCACGTCCGGGGGGAGAGGAGACC.

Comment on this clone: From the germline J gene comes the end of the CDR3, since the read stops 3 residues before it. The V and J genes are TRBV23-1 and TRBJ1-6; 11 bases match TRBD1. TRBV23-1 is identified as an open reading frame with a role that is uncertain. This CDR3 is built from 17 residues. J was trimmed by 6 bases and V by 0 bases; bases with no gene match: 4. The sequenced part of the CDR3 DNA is TGCGCCAGCAGTCAATCAATAGGGACAGGGGGTAATTCACCC. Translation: CASSQSIGTGGNSP. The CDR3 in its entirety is CASSQSIGTGGNSPLHF.

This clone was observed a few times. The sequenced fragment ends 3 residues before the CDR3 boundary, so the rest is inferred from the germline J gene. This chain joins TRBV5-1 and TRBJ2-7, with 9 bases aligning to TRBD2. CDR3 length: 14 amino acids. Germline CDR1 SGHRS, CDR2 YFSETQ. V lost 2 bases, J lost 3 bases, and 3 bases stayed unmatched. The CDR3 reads CASSFSGGIYEQYF. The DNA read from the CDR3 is TGCGCCAGCAGCTTCAGCGGGGGGATCTACGAG. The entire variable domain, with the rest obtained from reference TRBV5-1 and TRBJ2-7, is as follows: KAGVTQTPRYLIKTRGQQVTLSCSPISGHRSVSWYQQTPGQGLQFLFEYFSETQRNKGNFPGRFSGRQFSNSRSEMNVSTLELGDSALYLCASSFSGGIYEQYFGPGTRLTVT.

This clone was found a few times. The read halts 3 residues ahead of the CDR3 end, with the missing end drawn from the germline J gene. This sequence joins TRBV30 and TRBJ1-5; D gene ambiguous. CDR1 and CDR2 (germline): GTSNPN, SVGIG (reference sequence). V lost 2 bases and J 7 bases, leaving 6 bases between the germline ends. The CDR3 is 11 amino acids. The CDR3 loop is CAWSLGQPQHF. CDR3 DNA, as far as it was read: TGTGCCTGGAGTTTGGGCCAGCCC.

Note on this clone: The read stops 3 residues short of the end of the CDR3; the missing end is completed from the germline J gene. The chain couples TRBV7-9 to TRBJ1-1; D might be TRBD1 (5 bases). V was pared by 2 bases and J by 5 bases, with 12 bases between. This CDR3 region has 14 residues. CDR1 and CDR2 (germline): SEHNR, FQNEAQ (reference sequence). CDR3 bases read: TGTGCCAGCAGCTTAATGGGGGGAGGAACTGAA. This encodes CASSLMGGGTE. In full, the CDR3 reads CASSLMGGGTEAFF.

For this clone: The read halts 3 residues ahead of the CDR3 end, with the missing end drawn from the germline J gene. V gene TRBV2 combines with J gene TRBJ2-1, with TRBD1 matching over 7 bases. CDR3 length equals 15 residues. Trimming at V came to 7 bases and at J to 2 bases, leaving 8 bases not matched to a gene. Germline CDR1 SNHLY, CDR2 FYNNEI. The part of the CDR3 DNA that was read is TGTGCCAGCAACAGGGGCGTCCCCACCTACAATGAG. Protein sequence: CASNRGVPTYNE. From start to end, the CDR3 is CASNRGVPTYNEQFF.